This TCR beta chain came from a study of blood T cell repertoires in COVID-19. As for the study in general: The analysed material was cDNA or gDNA that came from T cells, B-cell-depleted T cells, or PBMCs.

Assay used: immunoSEQ multiplex PCR; TCRdb lists only in-frame clones, some missing. The sample shows approximately 220,000 clones, 84% of them seen only once. Residents of about two dozen US areas, aged about 18 to 89 years, made up the participants. Which cohort a participant joined came from the clinical history participants gave. This clonotype originated in a middle-aged woman who had recovered from COVID-19. Sequenced input: PBMCs or T cells enriched from blood (not recorded which).

CDR3 DNA sequence: TGTGCCAGCAGCCATGGGGGGACCTCCTACGAGCAGTACGTC. Translating gives CASSHGGTSYEQYV. This chain connects TRBV3-1 (or the pseudogene TRBV3-2) to TRBJ2-7; possibly TRBD2 for D (6 bases). The germline gives CDR1 LGHDT, CDR2 YNNKEL (reference sequence). The CDR3 contains 14 residues. V lost 3 bases to trimming and J lost 0 bases, with 9 bases between them.